This T cell receptor beta chain was sequenced during a study of neurological immune-mediated disorders. This clonotype was found many times. Germline CDR1 is SGDLS and CDR2 is YYNGEE. The CDR3 extends over 15 amino acids. Trimming took 0 bases from V and 4 from J; bases not matched to a gene: 2. MiXCR was run by TCRdb on the 5' RACE reads, yielding one entry per CDR3 protein. The repertoire holds 50,000 to 55,000 distinct CDR3 sequences, with roughly 3.8% as singletons. This receptor was obtained from a man in his 60s with multiple sclerosis. The sequenced sample was PBMCs. V and J are TRBV9 and TRBJ2-1, with 9 bases matching TRBD1. Here the CDR3 DNA reads TGTGCCAGCAGCGTAGGGGACAGGGATTACAATGAGCAGTTCTTC. Its translation: CASSVGDRDYNEQFF.